This is a list of T cell receptor beta chains from one sample in a study of T cells in Graves' hyperthyroidism and ophthalmopathy. TCRdb reprocessed the multiplex PCR reads via MiXCR and lists one record per CDR3 protein. The sample includes 550,000 to 600,000 distinct CDR3 sequences, around 45% of them seen just once. The sequenced material came from peripheral blood or thyroid tissue (not recorded which). All receptors derive from an adult woman with Graves' disease, either hyperthyroidism or ophthalmopathy (not recorded which). CDR3s include the opening cysteine and the closing phenylalanine or tryptophan. Fields, in order: D gene, J gene, clone size, V gene, CDR3 DNA, CDR3 protein. A D gene is named only where the DNA matches it firmly. The size entry is marked missing in some rows and otherwise reads once, few, many or a size class.

d_gene: -
j_gene: TRBJ2-2
abundance: many
v_gene: TRBV29-1
CDR3nt: TGCAGCGTTGAAGGGGGGGCGCCCGGGGAGCTGTTTTTT
CDR3aa: CSVEGGAPGELFF

d_gene: TRBD1
j_gene: TRBJ1-4
abundance: -
v_gene: TRBV15
CDR3nt: TGTGCCACCGATAACGGGACAGAGGAAAAACTGTTTTTT
CDR3aa: CATDNGTEEKLFF

d_gene: -
j_gene: TRBJ2-2
abundance: -
v_gene: TRBV29-1
CDR3nt: TGCAGCGTTGAAGGGCGGGGGCGTCTCGGGGAGCTGTTTTTT
CDR3aa: CSVEGRGRLGELFF

d_gene: -
j_gene: TRBJ2-7
abundance: many
v_gene: TRBV20-1
CDR3nt: TGCAGTGCCTCGGCGTTGGGGACACCCGCCTACGAGCAGTACTTC
CDR3aa: CSASALGTPAYEQYF

d_gene: -
j_gene: TRBJ1-5
abundance: many
v_gene: TRBV12-3/TRBV12-4
CDR3nt: TGTGCCAGCAGTTTAGTGGCGGGTCAGCCCCAGCATTTT
CDR3aa: CASSLVAGQPQHF

d_gene: TRBD1
j_gene: TRBJ1-1
abundance: -
v_gene: TRBV7-2
CDR3nt: TGTGCCAGCAGCTTAGTGGGACAGGGTGACGAAGCTTTCTTT
CDR3aa: CASSLVGQGDEAFF

d_gene: TRBD1
j_gene: TRBJ1-6
abundance: -
v_gene: TRBV7-8
CDR3nt: TGTGCCAGCAGCACCGGGACAGGGGTTGTTTCACCCCTCCACTTT
CDR3aa: CASSTGTGVVSPLHF

d_gene: -
j_gene: TRBJ1-3
abundance: few
v_gene: TRBV25-1
CDR3nt: TGTGCCAGCGCCGGCTCGGGGATTGGAAACACCATATATTTT
CDR3aa: CASAGSGIGNTIYF

d_gene: TRBD1
j_gene: TRBJ2-7
abundance: -
v_gene: TRBV7-9
CDR3nt: TGTGCCAGCAGCTTGACCGGACAGGGCACCTCCTACGAGCAGTACTTC
CDR3aa: CASSLTGQGTSYEQYF

d_gene: TRBD1
j_gene: TRBJ2-2
abundance: -
v_gene: TRBV2
CDR3nt: TGTGCCAGCAGAGAAGACACAGGGGTGGGGGAGCTGTTTTTT
CDR3aa: CASREDTGVGELFF

d_gene: TRBD1
j_gene: TRBJ1-2
abundance: many
v_gene: TRBV9
CDR3nt: TGTGCCAGCAGCCCCGAGGGACAGCAAAACTATGGCTACACCTTC
CDR3aa: CASSPEGQQNYGYTF

d_gene: -
j_gene: TRBJ1-1
abundance: many
v_gene: TRBV5-1
CDR3nt: TGCGCCAGCAGCCTGTACCGAGCCGAGAACACTGAAGCTTTCTTT
CDR3aa: CASSLYRAENTEAFF

d_gene: -
j_gene: TRBJ2-7
abundance: many
v_gene: TRBV6-5
CDR3nt: TGTGCCAGCGGTCGGACAGAATCCCACGAGCAGTACTTC
CDR3aa: CASGRTESHEQYF

d_gene: TRBD1
j_gene: TRBJ1-5
abundance: -
v_gene: TRBV27
CDR3nt: TGTGCCAGCAGTTTCCTTAGCCCAAGGGGACAGGGTATTAGGGCCCAGCATTTT
CDR3aa: CASSFLSPRGQGIRAQHF

d_gene: TRBD1
j_gene: TRBJ2-7
abundance: -
v_gene: TRBV10-3
CDR3nt: TGTGCCATCAGTGACGAGACAGGGAAAACCTACGAGCAGTACTTC
CDR3aa: CAISDETGKTYEQYF

d_gene: -
j_gene: TRBJ2-7
abundance: many
v_gene: TRBV20-1
CDR3nt: TGCAGTGCTAGCGCCCTAGGGCACTACGAGCAGTACTTC
CDR3aa: CSASALGHYEQYF

d_gene: -
j_gene: TRBJ2-3
abundance: -
v_gene: TRBV25-1
CDR3nt: TGTGCCAGCAGTGATGTCTACACAGATACGCAGTATTTT
CDR3aa: CASSDVYTDTQYF

d_gene: -
j_gene: TRBJ1-3
abundance: -
v_gene: TRBV14
CDR3nt: TGTGCCAGCAGCCAAGCCCGAAACACCATATATTTT
CDR3aa: CASSQARNTIYF

d_gene: -
j_gene: TRBJ1-1
abundance: -
v_gene: TRBV6-5
CDR3nt: TGTGCCATCAGTGAGTCGGGGGTTAACACTGAAGCTTTCTTT
CDR3aa: CAISESGVNTEAFF

d_gene: TRBD1
j_gene: TRBJ1-6
abundance: -
v_gene: TRBV6-6
CDR3nt: TGTGCCAGCACCAGTGACGCGGACAGGGGGCATTCACCCCTCCACTTT
CDR3aa: CASTSDADRGHSPLHF

d_gene: TRBD2
j_gene: TRBJ2-7
abundance: -
v_gene: TRBV2
CDR3nt: TGTGCCAGCAGTGGTGGACTAGGATCCTACGAGCAGTACTTC
CDR3aa: CASSGGLGSYEQYF

d_gene: -
j_gene: TRBJ1-2
abundance: -
v_gene: TRBV29-1
CDR3nt: TGCAGCGTTTACGGGATGAACTATGGCTACACCTTC
CDR3aa: CSVYGMNYGYTF

d_gene: -
j_gene: TRBJ2-5
abundance: -
v_gene: TRBV28
CDR3nt: TGTGCCAGCAGTTTAGGTCTACCGGCGGGGTTGCAAGAGACCCAGTACTTC
CDR3aa: CASSLGLPAGLQETQYF

d_gene: TRBD1
j_gene: TRBJ2-7
abundance: many
v_gene: TRBV20-1
CDR3nt: TGCAGTGCCCTCGACAGGGGGGACGAGCAGTACTTC
CDR3aa: CSALDRGDEQYF

d_gene: -
j_gene: TRBJ2-7
abundance: -
v_gene: TRBV10-2
CDR3nt: TGCGCCAGCAGTGATCCCCTCCCCAGCAGTTCGGGGAAGGGGGGCCTTAGTTCCTACGAGCAGTACTTC
CDR3aa: CASSDPLPSSSGKGGLSSYEQYF

d_gene: TRBD2
j_gene: TRBJ2-7
abundance: many
v_gene: TRBV7-2
CDR3nt: TGTGCCAGCAGCTTAGCGGGGACTAGTCTTTCGTACGAGCAGTACTTC
CDR3aa: CASSLAGTSLSYEQYF

d_gene: -
j_gene: TRBJ1-6
abundance: many
v_gene: TRBV9
CDR3nt: TGTGCCAGCAGCGTAGGGGGGAATTCACCCCTCCACTTT
CDR3aa: CASSVGGNSPLHF

d_gene: TRBD2
j_gene: TRBJ2-5
abundance: -
v_gene: TRBV14
CDR3nt: TGTGCCAGCAGCCAAGATGCGGGGGGCGCGGAGACCCAGTACTTC
CDR3aa: CASSQDAGGAETQYF

d_gene: -
j_gene: TRBJ1-6
abundance: -
v_gene: TRBV12-3/TRBV12-4
CDR3nt: TGTGCCAGCAGGCCTTCGACAGGACTTGGTTCACCCCTCCACTTT
CDR3aa: CASRPSTGLGSPLHF

d_gene: -
j_gene: TRBJ1-1
abundance: many
v_gene: TRBV5-1
CDR3nt: TGCGCCAGCAGCTTGGGTCAGGTCGCAGATGGAGCTTTCTTT
CDR3aa: CASSLGQVADGAFF

d_gene: -
j_gene: TRBJ1-1
abundance: few
v_gene: TRBV4-1
CDR3nt: TGCGCCAGCAGCCAAGGGCCTAGGTATTCGGACACTGAAGCTTTCTTT
CDR3aa: CASSQGPRYSDTEAFF

d_gene: TRBD1
j_gene: TRBJ1-1
abundance: -
v_gene: TRBV20-1
CDR3nt: TGCAGTGCCCCTGGACAGGGGAGTATGGCTGAAGCTTTCTTT
CDR3aa: CSAPGQGSMAEAFF

d_gene: -
j_gene: TRBJ1-5
abundance: many
v_gene: TRBV7-9
CDR3nt: TGTGCCAGCAGTCAGGGCCATCAGCCCCAGCATTTT
CDR3aa: CASSQGHQPQHF

d_gene: -
j_gene: TRBJ1-5
abundance: -
v_gene: TRBV7-2
CDR3nt: TGTGCCAGCAGCTTACCGGACCGATGGCAGCCCCAGCATTTT
CDR3aa: CASSLPDRWQPQHF

d_gene: TRBD1
j_gene: TRBJ1-2
abundance: -
v_gene: TRBV20-1
CDR3nt: TGCAGTGCTAGAGCGACAGGGGCGTTCGGCTACACCTTC
CDR3aa: CSARATGAFGYTF

d_gene: TRBD2
j_gene: TRBJ2-7
abundance: once
v_gene: TRBV10-1
CDR3nt: TGCGCCAGCAGTGATGGTAGCGGGAGGGCCGTCGGGGAGCAGTACTTC
CDR3aa: CASSDGSGRAVGEQYF

d_gene: -
j_gene: TRBJ1-2
abundance: -
v_gene: TRBV2
CDR3nt: TGTGCCAGCAGTAGAGGACAGACCTATGGCTACACCTTC
CDR3aa: CASSRGQTYGYTF

d_gene: TRBD1
j_gene: TRBJ1-5
abundance: many
v_gene: TRBV5-1
CDR3nt: TGCGCCAGCAGCCCTGGGACAGGGATGAATCAGCCCCAGCATTTT
CDR3aa: CASSPGTGMNQPQHF

d_gene: TRBD1
j_gene: TRBJ1-1
abundance: -
v_gene: TRBV11-2
CDR3nt: TGTGCCAGCAGCCGGGACAGAATAAAAGCTTTCTTT
CDR3aa: CASSRDRIKAFF

d_gene: TRBD1
j_gene: TRBJ2-7
abundance: -
v_gene: TRBV27
CDR3nt: TGTGCCAGCAGTTTAGCTCAGGGGGAGATCTCCTACGAGCAGTACTTC
CDR3aa: CASSLAQGEISYEQYF

d_gene: TRBD1
j_gene: TRBJ1-5
abundance: many
v_gene: TRBV20-1
CDR3nt: TGCAGTGCTTCCACAGGGGGCAATCAGCCCCAGCATTTT
CDR3aa: CSASTGGNQPQHF

d_gene: -
j_gene: TRBJ2-2
abundance: many
v_gene: TRBV19
CDR3nt: TGTGCCAGTAGTATAACGATTACCGGGGAGCTGTTTTTT
CDR3aa: CASSITITGELFF

d_gene: TRBD1
j_gene: TRBJ1-5
abundance: once
v_gene: TRBV10-3
CDR3nt: TGTGCCATCAGTGTCCCGGGACAGGGAGACGATCAGCCCCAGCATTTT
CDR3aa: CAISVPGQGDDQPQHF

d_gene: TRBD2
j_gene: TRBJ2-5
abundance: once
v_gene: TRBV20-1
CDR3nt: TGCAGTGCCAGCCGAGCGGGAGGAGAGACCCAGTACTTC
CDR3aa: CSASRAGGETQYF

d_gene: -
j_gene: TRBJ2-5
abundance: many
v_gene: TRBV9
CDR3nt: TGTGCCAGCAGCGTAGGAGGGGAGACCCAGTACTTC
CDR3aa: CASSVGGETQYF

d_gene: TRBD1
j_gene: TRBJ2-7
abundance: once
v_gene: TRBV7-4
CDR3nt: TGTGCCAGCAGCGTAGCGGGACAGGGGGCGTTGTACTTC
CDR3aa: CASSVAGQGALYF

d_gene: -
j_gene: TRBJ1-1
abundance: -
v_gene: TRBV20-1
CDR3nt: TGCAGTGCTAGGCCCAATGTTGAAGCTTTCTTT
CDR3aa: CSARPNVEAFF